The subject of this entry is one T cell receptor beta chain. The entry originates in a study of blood T cell repertoires in COVID-19. At the level of the study: Acute and convalescent COVID-19 samples came from the United States, Italy and Spain.

Clones were sequenced by immunoSEQ multiplex PCR, and TCRdb holds only the in-frame ones, with some missing. The profile shows some 410,000 clones, roughly 90% of them singletons. The ends were cut back, 0 bases at V and 5 bases at J, with 13 bases in the middle. The CDR3 runs 15 residues. Germline CDR1 is SQVTM and CDR2 is ANQGSEA. Those enrolled, adults aged roughly 18 to 89 years, came from some 23 US areas. The rearrangement joins TRBV29-1 to TRBJ1-4; D may be TRBD1 (6 bases). Sequences were obtained from PBMCs or T cells enriched from blood (not recorded which). This receptor was obtained from a woman in her thirties with acute COVID-19. Written as DNA, the CDR3 is TGCAGCGTTGAAGACCGGGACAAGACAAATGAAAAACTGTTTTTT. This sequence encodes CSVEDRDKTNEKLFF. Together with reference TRBV29-1 and TRBJ1-4, the CDR3 gives the full variable domain: SAVISQKPSRDICQRGTSLTIQCQVDSQVTMMFWYRQQPGQSLTLIATANQGSEATYESGFVIDKFPISRPNLTFSTLTVSNMSPEDSSIYLCSVEDRDKTNEKLFFGSGTQLSVL.